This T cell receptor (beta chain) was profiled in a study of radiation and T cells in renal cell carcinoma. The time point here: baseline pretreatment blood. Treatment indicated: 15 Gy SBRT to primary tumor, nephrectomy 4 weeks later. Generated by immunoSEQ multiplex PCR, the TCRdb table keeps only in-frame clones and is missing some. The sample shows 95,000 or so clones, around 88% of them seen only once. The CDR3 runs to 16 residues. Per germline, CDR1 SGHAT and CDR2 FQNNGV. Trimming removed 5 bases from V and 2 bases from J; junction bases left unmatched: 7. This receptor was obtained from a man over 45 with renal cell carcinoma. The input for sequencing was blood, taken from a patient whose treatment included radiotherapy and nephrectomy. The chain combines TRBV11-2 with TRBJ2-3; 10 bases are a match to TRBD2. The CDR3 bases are TGTGCCAGCAGCATTTTAGCGGGGGGACTCACAGATACGCAGTATTTT. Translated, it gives CASSILAGGLTDTQYF.